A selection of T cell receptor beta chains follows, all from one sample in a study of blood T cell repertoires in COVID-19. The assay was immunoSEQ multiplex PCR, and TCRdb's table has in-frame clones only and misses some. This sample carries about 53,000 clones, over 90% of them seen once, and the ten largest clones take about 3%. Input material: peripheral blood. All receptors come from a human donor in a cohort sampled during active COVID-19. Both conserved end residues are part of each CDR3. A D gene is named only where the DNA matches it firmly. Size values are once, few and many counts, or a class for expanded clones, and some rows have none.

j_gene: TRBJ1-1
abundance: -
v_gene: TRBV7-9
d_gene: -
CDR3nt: TGTGCCAGCAGCTTAGGGCCAAGCACTGAAGCTTTCTTT
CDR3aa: CASSLGPSTEAFF

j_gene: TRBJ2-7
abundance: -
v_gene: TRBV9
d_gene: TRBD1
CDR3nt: TGTGCCAGCAGCGCCGGGACAGGGAGCGAGCAGTACTTC
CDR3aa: CASSAGTGSEQYF

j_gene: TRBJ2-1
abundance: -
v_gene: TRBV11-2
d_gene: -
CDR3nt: TGTGCCAGCAGCTTGCCGGGAAATGAGCAGTTCTTC
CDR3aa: CASSLPGNEQFF

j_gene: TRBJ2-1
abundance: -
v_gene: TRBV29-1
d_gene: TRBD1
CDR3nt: TGCAGCGTCCGGAGGACAGGGGACTACAATGAGCAGTTCTTC
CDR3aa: CSVRRTGDYNEQFF

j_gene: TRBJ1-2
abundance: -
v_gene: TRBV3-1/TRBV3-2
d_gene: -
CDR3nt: TGTGCCAGCAGCCCGACCACCAGGTTAGCTAACTATGGCTACACCTTC
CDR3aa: CASSPTTRLANYGYTF

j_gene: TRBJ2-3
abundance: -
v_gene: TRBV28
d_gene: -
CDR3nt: TGTGCCAGCATGTCTGGGGGACTGCGGCAATGGACAGATACGCAGTATTTT
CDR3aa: CASMSGGLRQWTDTQYF

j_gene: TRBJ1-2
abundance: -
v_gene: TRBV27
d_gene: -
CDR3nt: TGTGCCAGCAGTCCCCAGGAGGGAAGAGGCTACACCTTC
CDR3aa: CASSPQEGRGYTF

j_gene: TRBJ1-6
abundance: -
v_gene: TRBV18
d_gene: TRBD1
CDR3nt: TGTGCCAGCTCTCCGGGACAGATGAGTTCACCCCTCCACTTT
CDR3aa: CASSPGQMSSPLHF

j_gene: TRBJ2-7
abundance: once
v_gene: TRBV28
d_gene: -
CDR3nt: TGTGCCAGCCAATCGGTTGATCTACGAGGGCAGTACTTC
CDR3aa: CASQSVDLRGQYF

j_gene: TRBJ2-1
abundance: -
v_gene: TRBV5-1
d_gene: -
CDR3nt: TGCGCCAGCAGCTTGGGACAGGTCGGAACTGAGCAGTTCTTC
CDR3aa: CASSLGQVGTEQFF

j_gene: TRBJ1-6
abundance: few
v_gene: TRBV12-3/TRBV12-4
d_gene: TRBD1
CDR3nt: TGTGCCAGCAGTACAGGGGATTCACCCCTCCACTTT
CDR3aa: CASSTGDSPLHF

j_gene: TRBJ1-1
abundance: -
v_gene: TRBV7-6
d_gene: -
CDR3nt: TGTGCCAGCAGCTTAGGGGACTTTACTGAAGCTTTCTTT
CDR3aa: CASSLGDFTEAFF

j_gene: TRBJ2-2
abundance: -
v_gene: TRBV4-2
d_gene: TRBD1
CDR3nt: TGTGCCAGCAGCCAGGCACAAAAAACCGGGACAGGGATGATCGGGGAGCTGTTTTTT
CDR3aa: CASSQAQKTGTGMIGELFF

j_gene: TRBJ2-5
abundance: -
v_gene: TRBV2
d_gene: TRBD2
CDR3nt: TGTGCCAGCAGTCGCCAGCCTAGCGGGGGGACCCAAGAGACCCAGTACTTC
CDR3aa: CASSRQPSGGTQETQYF

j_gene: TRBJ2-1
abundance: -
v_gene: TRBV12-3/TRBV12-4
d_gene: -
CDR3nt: TGTGCCACCTCGGGCGGGTATGAGCAGTTCTTC
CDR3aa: CATSGGYEQFF

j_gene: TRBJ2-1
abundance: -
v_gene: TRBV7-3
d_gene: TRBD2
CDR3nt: TGTGCCAGCAGCTTAGCGGGAGGGTCGCGGGAGCAGTTCTTC
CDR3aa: CASSLAGGSREQFF

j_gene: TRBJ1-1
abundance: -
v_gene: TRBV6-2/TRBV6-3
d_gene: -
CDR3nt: TGTGCCAGCAGTTACTCGGGCAGCATGAACACTGAAGCTTTCTTT
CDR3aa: CASSYSGSMNTEAFF

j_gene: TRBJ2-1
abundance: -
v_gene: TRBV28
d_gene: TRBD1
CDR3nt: TGTGCCAGCAGTACCCAGGGACAGGGGGACTACAATGAGCAGTTCTTC
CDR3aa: CASSTQGQGDYNEQFF

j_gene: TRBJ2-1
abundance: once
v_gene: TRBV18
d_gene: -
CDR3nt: TGTGCCAGCTCACCGACCTTGGCGGCTTTCGGCAATGAGCAGTTCTTC
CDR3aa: CASSPTLAAFGNEQFF

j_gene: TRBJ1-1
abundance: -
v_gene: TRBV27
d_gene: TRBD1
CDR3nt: TGTGCCAGCAGTTTAAGACAGGGGTTTTACCTGAACACTGAAGCTTTCTTT
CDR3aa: CASSLRQGFYLNTEAFF

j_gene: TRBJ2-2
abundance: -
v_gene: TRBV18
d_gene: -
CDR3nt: TGTGCCAGCTCTCCCCTCGGACTGTCGAACACCGGGGAGCTGTTTTTT
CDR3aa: CASSPLGLSNTGELFF

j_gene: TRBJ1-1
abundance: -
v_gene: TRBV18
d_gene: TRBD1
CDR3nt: TGTGCCAGCTCACCTTTGACAGGGCGGAATACTGAAGCTTTCTTT
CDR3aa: CASSPLTGRNTEAFF

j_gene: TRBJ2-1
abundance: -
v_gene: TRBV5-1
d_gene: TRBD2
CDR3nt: TGCGCCAGCAGCTCCGATAGCGGGGGGGCCCCCAATGAGCAGTTCTTC
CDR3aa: CASSSDSGGAPNEQFF

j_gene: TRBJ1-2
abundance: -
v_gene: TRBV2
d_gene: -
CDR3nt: TGTGCCAGCAGTGGAGGAGGCTACACCTTC
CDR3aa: CASSGGGYTF

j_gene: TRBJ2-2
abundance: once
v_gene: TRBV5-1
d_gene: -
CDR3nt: TGCGCCAGCAGCTTGGCCGTCGTGACGGAGGGTGAAACCGGGGAGCTGTTTTTT
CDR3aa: CASSLAVVTEGETGELFF

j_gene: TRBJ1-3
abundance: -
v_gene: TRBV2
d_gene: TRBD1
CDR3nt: TGTGCCAGCAGTGTGAGGGGGCAGTCTGGAAACACCATATATTTT
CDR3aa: CASSVRGQSGNTIYF